The T cell receptor beta chain under discussion was sequenced for a study of shared clonotypes between healthy human individuals. The CDR3 has 16 amino acids. The V and J ends lost 0 bases and 4 bases respectively, with 13 bases between them. Germline lookup yields CDR1 MNHEY and CDR2 SMNVEV (reference sequence). The protocol was immunoSEQ multiplex PCR, while the TCRdb copy is restricted to in-frame clones and leaves out a portion. The sample includes millions of clones, about 92% of them seen just once. CD8 cells regarded as naive lacked CD45RO, were positively chosen for CCR7, and omitted terminally differentiated effector memory CD45RA+ cells. None of the donors, who were healthy HIV-negative adults, had recently had acute infections or vaccinations.

The V gene is TRBV27, the J gene TRBJ2-1, with a weak D call TRBD2 (6 bases). This TCR was sampled from a young man in good health. Some clones in this sample may be carry-over from other donors' samples. Input material: naive CD8+ T cells from PBMCs. CDR3 DNA: TGTGCCAGCAGTTTATCGCGGGGAGATGGGTACAATGAGCAGTTCTTC. Protein product: CASSLSRGDGYNEQFF.